This T cell receptor beta chain appears in the sequencing data of a study of cytomegalovirus exposure and HLA in healthy donors (dated by TCRdb to about 2017). About the study as a whole: In an earlier analysis of roughly 590 of the donors, 276 Gb of sequence data and 90 million to 120 million unique TCR beta sequences from roughly 190 million T cells were reported. An early release covering about 600 HLA-typed donors comprised roughly 300 gigabases of sequencing data and around 80 million unique TCR sequences. The genetic ancestry cluster associated with self-reported Caucasian donors included 81% of the roughly 390 genotyped donors. The study aimed to test whether cataloging public T cell receptors could reveal signatures of past pathogen exposure. The study used immunosequencing to profile the T cell repertoires of some 600 subjects and linked those repertoires to cytomegalovirus serostatus. A separate validation cohort of more than 100 different subjects was used in addition to the approximately 670-subject first cohort. To predict cytomegalovirus infection status, the study brought together high-throughput TCR immunosequencing, statistical association of individual TCRs with disease status, and machine learning. A later analysis re-examined previously published TCR beta repertoires from roughly 650 donors and added high-resolution HLA genotyping to investigate patterns of TCR occurrence. Rather than drawing on any new phenotypic data, the later analysis identified candidate immune exposures from TCR beta sequences and the way those sequences occurred across donors. In an earlier analysis of around 540 of the donors, high-throughput TCR beta sequencing was used to judge whether each TCR beta V gene segment behaved as functional or pseudogenic. Alongside the repertoire data, information on donor age, sex, ethnicity and CMV serostatus was compiled. A later genetic analysis took genome-wide SNP genotypes for about 65% of the 666 donors and used that subset as a discovery cohort. Every repertoire in the discovery cohort had been generated on one and the same sequencing platform. HLA typing covered class I and class II loci at four-digit resolution. The number of typed donors differed by locus: about 620-640 for A, B, C, DRB1 and DQB1; 500 to 550 for DQA1; around 610 for DPA1; and about 450 for DPB1. Four to six DR-DQ haplotypes were handled as single units for association and clustering, since linkage in the cohort was strong. Among a few hundred genotyped donors of the cohort, an average of around 240,000 unique TCR beta nucleotide sequences were sequenced per donor, roughly 20% of them non-productive.

For CDR1 and CDR2, the germline V gene lists LGHNT and FRNRAP. The junction shows trimming of 5 bases on V and 5 bases on J, plus 17 bases between the germline ends. Including cysteine and phenylalanine, the CDR3 has 15 amino acids. Solely the CDR3 DNA is kept, with 45 bases framed from the first base. Receptors were amplified or captured by the immunoSEQ multiplex PCR assay. For the multiplex PCR, a mixture combining 60 forward primers for TCR Vbeta segments and 13 reverse primers for TCR Jbeta segments was used. A multiplex PCR assay on genomic DNA amplified the CDR3 region of rearranged TCR beta genes. Amplified TCR beta libraries were sequenced as 87-base-pair reads on the Illumina HiSeq System. The original methods were these. A later analysis tallied around 87 million unique TCR beta chains across the 650 to 750 repertoires, and 10 million to 11 million of those chains were shared by two or more donors. Raw reads were error-corrected and collapsed into unique sequences by a nearest-neighbor algorithm in which closely related sequences were merged to remove PCR and sequencing errors. Alignment of CDR3 sequences to IMGT reference sequences was used to assign V, D and J gene segments. For a sequence to be retained, a match of at least six nucleotides was required to both a V gene segment and a J gene segment. A rearrangement was called productive if the CDR3 had no stop codons and remained in frame with V and J, and every other rearrangement was called non-productive. Following IMGT convention, CDR3 was defined as the stretch from the second conserved V-encoded cysteine to the conserved J-encoded phenylalanine. The earlier analysis of about 570 of the donors excluded any sequence lacking an unambiguous match to a single V gene segment. An earlier analysis of 587 of the donors called V segments functional above 56.7% productive rearrangements and segregating when the between-donor standard deviation exceeded 5%. A statistical classification framework was built for diagnosing cytomegalovirus status from the catalog of TCR beta chain sequences. A later analysis assigned V and J genes by comparing TCR nucleotide sequences with IMGT/GENE-DB human TR gene sequences. In a later analysis, CDR3 sequences and most-parsimonious VDJ recombination scenarios were assigned using the TCRdist pipeline. In a later analysis, each TCR beta chain was defined by its CDR3 amino acid sequence together with its V-gene family, and reads lacking a unique V-gene family were excluded. To address suspected cross-contamination and a sequencing artifact, a later analysis removed a few hundred highly shared, low-generation-probability nucleotide sequences. For each public chain, a later analysis derived a clonal expansion index from normalized ranks of inferred template counts within each repertoire. Generation probabilities in a later analysis came from a VDJ recombination model fitted to out-of-frame rearrangements, and those results were checked against IGoR. In a later analysis, hypergeometric tests were used to score TCR-TCR, TCR-HLA and TCR-CMV co-occurrence, with a repertoire-size bias correction applied to TCR pairs. A later analysis estimated false discovery rates by permuting HLA or CMV assignments 20 times. In a later analysis, co-occurring TCRs were grouped using DBSCAN, and TCRdist sequence similarity was added for clustering within HLA-allele-positive subsets. Repertoires with fewer than 30,000 or more than 120,000 public chains, plus five repertoires with anomalous nucleotide sharing, were excluded from co-occurrence clustering. TCRdb holds this immuneACCESS table with in-frame rearrangements only. Some clones are missing; in checked studies, unresolved V genes explain under half, and the rest has no known cause. V and J calls and clone size are given by that table; D and trimming were obtained from the DNA. The sample contains about 71,000 clones, approximately 63% of them found a single time. Of the sample, around 10% is held by the ten largest clones.

For this clone: The antigen this receptor binds is unknown. No base quality information exists; no much larger clone differs at one position.

In total, roughly 670 healthy bone marrow donors made up the cohort. Cohort members were all nominally healthy when sampled, although unrecorded immune exposures were likely present. The donor tested CMV seropositive and was one of the 289 seropositive cohort members. Every donor gave a peripheral blood sample, and the peripheral blood mononuclear cells from that sample were used for TCR beta sequencing. The Qiagen DNeasy Blood Extraction Kit was used to extract genomic DNA from the blood cell samples. General findings and caveats noted by the study authors: Most TCR sequences were seen in very few donors, while some public TCRs were found in many individuals. Assigning TCR associations to individual alleles was difficult when HLA alleles, especially DR and DQ, strongly co-occurred. According to a later analysis, parvovirus B19, influenza, CMV and Epstein-Barr virus appeared linked to several top co-occurrence clusters. The presence/absence analyses assumed that sequencing depth was roughly uniform across donors, and that assumption may not be true. An earlier analysis of approximately 530 of the donors showed that most TCR beta V segments appeared in productive rearrangements either about 87% or about 30% of the time, which broadly matched IMGT annotations. The classifier was reported to diagnose cytomegalovirus status with high specificity and sensitivity in both the original cohort and the validation cohort. In a later genetic analysis, fewer N-insertions in productive TCRs were reported among donors in an Asian-associated ancestry cluster than the roughly 700-donor mean. A cluster of highly shared sequence variants was judged likely to represent a technical artifact of the sequencing pipeline. A later analysis found that most CMV-associated TCR beta chains appeared HLA-restricted, with HLA associations seemingly driven largely by CMV exposure. According to the authors, the approach could potentially be generalized to other disease states and immunological phenotypes. The 87-base-pair reads could not distinguish some IMGT-functional V segments, including TRBV6-2 and TRBV6-3, so those segments were excluded. Linkage disequilibrium might explain the correlated functional status among segregating V segments, but an unknown experimental factor could not be ruled out. A further reported finding was that TCR beta sequences accurately predicted the HLA-A and HLA-B alleles for most subjects in the first cohort. Some 15 rarely observed V segments, including chromosome 9 orphons, were excluded from the earlier analysis of several hundred of the donors because counts were too low. Compared with equally common non-associated chains, HLA-associated TCR beta chains in a later analysis were more clonally expanded and had lower generation probabilities. In vitro tests confirmed that a few of the cytomegalovirus-associated TCR beta chains recognize cytomegalovirus antigens. The study gave a list of around 170 TCR beta chains associated with cytomegalovirus. Immune exposure information for the cohort was limited to CMV serostatus. According to a later analysis, TCR association rates differed among HLA loci, with DRB1 alleles showing the most associated TCRs and HLA-C alleles showing the fewest. In a later genetic analysis, a missense DCLRE1C variant was associated with V-gene and J-gene trimming of TCR beta chains, and the association was replicated in an independent cohort. Because HLA typing was missing for some donors at each locus, association tests included only the typed subset. In this cohort, only TCR beta chains were sequenced, and detectable features were limited by the absence of alpha or paired-chain data. Specific HLA alleles were associated with 15,000 to 20,000 TCR beta sequences at a false discovery rate of 0.05 in a later analysis.

Material: PBMCs. The rearrangement joined TRBV12-5 to TRBJ2-3, and TRBD1 may be the D gene, going by 6 matching bases. The receptor comes from a woman aged 50 to 65 in good health and CMV-seropositive. The CDR3 has the sequence CASGRGQEGKDTQYF. The nucleotides are TGTGCTAGTGGTCGGGGACAAGAGGGAAAAGATACGCAGTATTTT.